Each of the 26 T cell receptor beta chains below was sequenced from the same sample in a study of CXCR3-negative and CXCR3-positive naive CD8 T cells. TRB cDNA libraries were made by UMI-labeled 5' RACE. TCRdb re-called the 5' RACE reads, yielding one record per CDR3 amino acid sequence without DNA. Its listing shows 50,000 to 75,000 distinct CDR3 sequences. Sequencing was carried out using naive CXCR3- CD8+ T cells from blood. Subset reported: CD45RO-CCR7+CD27+CD95- naive CD8+ T cells lacking CXCR3 (TNR3-). All receptors come from a human donor in good health. Some clones in this sample may be carry-over from other donors' samples.

V gene TRBV6-2 or TRBV6-3 combines with J gene TRBJ2-4. CDR3 length equals 13 residues. Germline V gene data show CDR1 as MNHEY and CDR2 as SVGEGT. Here the CDR3 reads CASSYGSKNIQYF.

The chain couples TRBV6-6 to TRBJ2-7; with no DNA, the TCRdb D assignment of TRBD2 cannot be verified. The CDR3 is 13 residues long. CDR1 and CDR2 from the germline V gene are MNHNY and SVGAGI (reference sequence). Here the CDR3 reads CASSYGLRDEQYF.

The chain joins TRBV29-1 to TRBJ2-1; TCRdb's D gene call, TRBD1, goes unchecked for lack of DNA. The germline CDR1 and CDR2 sequences are SQVTM and ANQGSEA. The CDR3 is 14 amino acids. The CDR3 sequence: CSVEDPATGYEQFF.

The rearrangement uses TRBV6-2 or TRBV6-3 and TRBJ2-1; absent DNA, TCRdb's TRBD1 call cannot be checked. Germline V gene data show CDR1 as MNHEY and CDR2 as SVGEGT. This CDR3 is 15 amino acids long. The chain's CDR3 is CASSARDREWGEQFF.

The chain uses TRBV20-1 and TRBJ2-7; with no DNA, the TCRdb D assignment of TRBD1 cannot be verified. This CDR3 is 13 amino acids long. CDR1 DFQATT and CDR2 SNEGSKA come from the germline V gene (reference sequence). Here the CDR3 reads CSASRPGSYKQYF.

The rearrangement joins TRBV18 to TRBJ2-7. Germline CDR1 and CDR2: KGHSH and LQKENI. This CDR3 has 13 amino acids. CDR3 residues: CASSPINPYEQYF. Drawing the rest from reference TRBV18 and TRBJ2-7, the complete variable domain is NAGVMQNPRHLVRRRGQEARLRCSPMKGHSHVYWYRQLPEEGLKFMVYLQKENIIDESGMPKERFSAEFPKEGPSILRIQQVVRGDSAAYFCASSPINPYEQYFGPGTRLTVT.

The rearrangement uses TRBV20-1 and TRBJ1-1; TCRdb's D call, TRBD1, is unchecked because there is no DNA. Germline loops: CDR1 DFQATT, CDR2 SNEGSKA (reference sequence). The CDR3 runs 12 residues. The CDR3: CSAKYRDTEAFF.

The rearrangement joins TRBV29-1 to TRBJ1-1. Germline V CDR1 and CDR2: SQVTM, ANQGSEA. The CDR3 length is 12 residues. This CDR3 reads CSVFEEGTEAFF.

The V and J genes are TRBV28 and TRBJ1-1; the TRBD1 assignment by TCRdb is unverifiable without DNA. The CDR3 has 15 amino acids. CDR1 and CDR2 from the germline V gene are MDHEN and SYDVKM. The CDR3 here is CASSLSGTGGTEAFF.

Here the CDR3 reads CASSEYFVRQGPSNYGYTF. The chain joins TRBV25-1 to TRBJ1-2; the TCRdb call, TRBD1, lacks DNA for checking. Per the germline V gene, CDR1 is MGHDK and CDR2 is SYGVNS. This CDR3 has 19 amino acids.

V usage is TRBV10-2 and J usage is TRBJ2-7; without DNA, the TCRdb call of TRBD1 cannot be checked. There are 14 residues in the CDR3. Germline assignment: CDR1 WSHSY and CDR2 SAAADI. CDR3 loop: CASSEGGAYYEQYF.

The chain couples TRBV6-2 or TRBV6-3 to TRBJ2-2. CDR3 length equals 13 residues. Germline CDR1 MNHEY, CDR2 SVGEGT. CDR3 loop: CASSPRGTGELFF.

V gene TRBV6-5 combines with J gene TRBJ2-2. The CDR3 covers 15 residues. Per germline, CDR1 MNHEY and CDR2 SVGAGI. The CDR3 loop reads CASSFYVSDTGELFF.

J is TRBJ2-5 and V is TRBV14; TCRdb gives TRBD1 as the D gene, but with no DNA this cannot be confirmed. The CDR3 runs 12 residues. Germline-derived CDR1 and CDR2 are SGHDN and FVKESK. Here the CDR3 reads CASSQDHRDQYF.

The CDR3 loop is CSVEVGAGPDF. V usage is TRBV29-1 and J usage is TRBJ1-2. From germline, CDR1 is SQVTM and CDR2 ANQGSEA. There are 11 residues in the CDR3. The variable domain in full, with the rest retrieved from reference TRBV29-1 and TRBJ1-2, is SAVISQKPSRDICQRGTSLTIQCQVDSQVTMMFWYRQQPGQSLTLIATANQGSEATYESGFVIDKFPISRPNLTFSTLTVSNMSPEDSSIYLCSVEVGAGPDFGSGTRLTVV.

The chain combines TRBV7-6 with TRBJ2-7; with no DNA, the TCRdb D assignment of TRBD1 cannot be verified. The CDR3 has 15 residues. Germline V gene data show CDR1 as SGHVS and CDR2 as FNYEAQ. CDR3 loop: CASSFDGQKSYEQYF.

V and J are TRBV2 and TRBJ2-2. From germline, CDR1 is SNHLY and CDR2 FYNNEI. CDR3 length equals 12 residues. The CDR3 reads CASSDRVAELFF.

The chain combines TRBV6-5 with TRBJ2-5; the D gene TCRdb calls, TRBD1, cannot be checked with no DNA. Germline CDR1 and CDR2: MNHEY and SVGAGI. This CDR3 contains 14 residues. This CDR3 reads CASSFRQEQGTQYF.

The chain recombines TRBV7-9 with TRBJ1-5; TCRdb calls TRBD1, which cannot be checked without DNA. This CDR3 has 15 residues. Germline CDR1 and CDR2: SEHNR and FQNEAQ (reference sequence). The CDR3 protein is CASSLARGANQPQHF.

The J gene is TRBJ1-5, the V gene TRBV6-2 or TRBV6-3; without DNA, the TCRdb call of TRBD1 cannot be checked. Looked up from germline, CDR1 is MNHEY and CDR2 is SVGEGT. The CDR3 has 16 residues. CDR3 sequence: CASSDTGGGSNQPQHF.

This chain joins TRBV12-3 or TRBV12-4 and TRBJ1-2; the D gene TCRdb calls, TRBD1, cannot be checked with no DNA. The CDR3 spans 14 residues. CDR3 in amino acids: CASTGTDNNYGYTF.

The chain has TRBV9 and TRBJ2-7; without DNA, the TCRdb call of TRBD1 cannot be checked. The CDR3 runs to 14 residues. Germline V lookup: CDR1 SGDLS, CDR2 YYNGEE. Here the CDR3 reads CASSVAQGGYEQYF.

V usage is TRBV7-9 and J usage is TRBJ2-1; TCRdb calls TRBD1, which cannot be checked without DNA. This CDR3 comprises 17 residues. Germline CDR1 SEHNR, CDR2 FQNEAQ (reference sequence). CDR3 sequence reads: CASSTSGGDKSYNEQFF.

This chain uses TRBV29-1 with TRBJ1-2; TCRdb lists TRBD1, though no DNA is available to test this call. The CDR3 is 13 amino acids. Germline CDR1 SQVTM, CDR2 ANQGSEA. CDR3 region: CSVETGEREGYTF. The whole variable domain, filled in from reference TRBV29-1 and TRBJ1-2, reads SAVISQKPSRDICQRGTSLTIQCQVDSQVTMMFWYRQQPGQSLTLIATANQGSEATYESGFVIDKFPISRPNLTFSTLTVSNMSPEDSSIYLCSVETGEREGYTFGSGTRLTVV.

CDR3 protein: CASSYAEGLYEQYF. This chain connects TRBV5-1 to TRBJ2-7. This CDR3 spans 14 amino acids. The germline CDR1 and CDR2 sequences are SGHRS and YFSETQ.

This chain uses TRBV28 with TRBJ2-3. CDR1 and CDR2 from the germline V gene are MDHEN and SYDVKM. This CDR3 has 15 amino acids. This CDR3 reads CASSLRETSTDTQYF.